Listed below are T cell receptor beta chains from one sample, sequenced in a study of regulatory T cells in long-lasting Graves disease. TCRdb fed the multiplex PCR reads into MiXCR, producing one record per CDR3 protein. The sample consists of around 400,000 distinct CDR3 sequences, about a sixth of them appearing once. This specimen was peripheral blood mononuclear cells (PBMCs), taken at new diagnosis, from a patient treated with antithyroid drugs. The receptors shown here come from a female donor with Graves disease. Each CDR3 is given with its conserved first and last residue. A D gene is named only where the DNA matches it firmly. A clone size is listed for some rows: how often the clone was seen (once, few, many), or a class if it is expanded.

d_call: NA; j_call: TRBJ1-1; clone_size: many; v_call: TRBV6-1; cdr3_nt: TGTGCCAGCACTTGGGACACTCGGGGAGGGGCTTTCTTT; cdr3_aa: CASTWDTRGGAFF
d_call: NA; j_call: TRBJ1-1; clone_size: many; v_call: TRBV12-3/TRBV12-4; cdr3_nt: TGTGCCAGCAGTTTCTCGGGGGATAGCACTGAAGCTTTCTTT; cdr3_aa: CASSFSGDSTEAFF
d_call: NA; j_call: TRBJ1-5; clone_size: many; v_call: TRBV2; cdr3_nt: TGTGCCAGCAGTGTTGGGGGAGACAGGCCCCAGCATTTT; cdr3_aa: CASSVGGDRPQHF
d_call: NA; j_call: TRBJ2-3; clone_size: many; v_call: TRBV13; cdr3_nt: TGTGCCAGCAGCTTAAATTCGCCAACAGATACGCAGTATTTT; cdr3_aa: CASSLNSPTDTQYF
d_call: NA; j_call: TRBJ2-1; clone_size: few; v_call: TRBV24-1; cdr3_nt: TGTGCCACCAGTGATTTGCGTACGGCCGGGACTGCTGCCTACAATGAGCAGTTCTTC; cdr3_aa: CATSDLRTAGTAAYNEQFF
d_call: NA; j_call: TRBJ1-5; clone_size: many; v_call: TRBV12-3/TRBV12-4; cdr3_nt: TGTGCCAGCAGTTTAGGTAATATCGGGGTGAGGCAGCCCCAGCATTTT; cdr3_aa: CASSLGNIGVRQPQHF
d_call: NA; j_call: TRBJ1-2; clone_size: many; v_call: TRBV28; cdr3_nt: TGTGCCAGCAGCTCACTACGAAGGCTACACTATGGCTACACCTTC; cdr3_aa: CASSSLRRLHYGYTF
d_call: TRBD2; j_call: TRBJ2-5; clone_size: many; v_call: TRBV30; cdr3_nt: TGTGCCTGGAGAAGGCGCGGGAGGACGGGGGAGACCCAGTACTTC; cdr3_aa: CAWRRRGRTGETQYF
d_call: NA; j_call: TRBJ1-2; clone_size: NA; v_call: TRBV18; cdr3_nt: TGTGCCAGCTCACCCGAGGTGAATGGGGTCTATGGCTACACCTTC; cdr3_aa: CASSPEVNGVYGYTF
d_call: NA; j_call: TRBJ2-7; clone_size: NA; v_call: TRBV19; cdr3_nt: TGTGCCAGTACCCCGTCGGGGACGGACTCCTACGAGCAGTACTTC; cdr3_aa: CASTPSGTDSYEQYF
d_call: NA; j_call: TRBJ1-5; clone_size: few; v_call: TRBV5-4; cdr3_nt: TGTGCCAGCAGCTTGGACGGCAGAGGGCGGCCCCAGCATTTT; cdr3_aa: CASSLDGRGRPQHF
d_call: TRBD2; j_call: TRBJ2-3; clone_size: NA; v_call: TRBV20-1; cdr3_nt: TGCAGTGCTGACGGGCGATCTAGCGGGACCACAAGCACAGATACGCAGTATTTT; cdr3_aa: CSADGRSSGTTSTDTQYF
d_call: TRBD1; j_call: TRBJ2-1; clone_size: many; v_call: TRBV27; cdr3_nt: TGTGCCAGCAGACCACGGACAGGGGCGTACAATGAGCAGTTCTTC; cdr3_aa: CASRPRTGAYNEQFF
d_call: TRBD1; j_call: TRBJ2-1; clone_size: NA; v_call: TRBV30; cdr3_nt: TGTGCCTGGACGTGGACAGGGTTAATGAGTAATGAGCAGTTCTTC; cdr3_aa: CAWTWTGLMSNEQFF
d_call: TRBD1; j_call: TRBJ2-6; clone_size: many; v_call: TRBV7-3; cdr3_nt: TGTGCCAGCAGCCAAGGACAGGTCTCTGGGGCCAACGTCCTGACTTTC; cdr3_aa: CASSQGQVSGANVLTF
d_call: NA; j_call: TRBJ1-6; clone_size: many; v_call: TRBV7-6; cdr3_nt: TGTGCCAGCAGCTTAGCCCCTGATAATTCACCCCTCCACTTT; cdr3_aa: CASSLAPDNSPLHF
d_call: TRBD1; j_call: TRBJ1-1; clone_size: many; v_call: TRBV5-1; cdr3_nt: TGCGCCAGCAGCTCGACAGGGCGAACTGAAGCTTTCTTT; cdr3_aa: CASSSTGRTEAFF
d_call: TRBD1; j_call: TRBJ1-2; clone_size: NA; v_call: TRBV12-3/TRBV12-4; cdr3_nt: TGTGCCAGCAGTCCGGGACAGGGGCTGGACTATGGCTACACCTTC; cdr3_aa: CASSPGQGLDYGYTF
d_call: TRBD2; j_call: TRBJ2-1; clone_size: many; v_call: TRBV7-2; cdr3_nt: TGTGCCAGCAGCCCGACTAGCGGGGCAGGCAATGAGCAGTTCTTC; cdr3_aa: CASSPTSGAGNEQFF
d_call: NA; j_call: TRBJ1-1; clone_size: many; v_call: TRBV12-5; cdr3_nt: TGTGCTAGTGGTAGTTGGGGGGTCGCTGAAGCTTTCTTT; cdr3_aa: CASGSWGVAEAFF
d_call: NA; j_call: TRBJ2-1; clone_size: many; v_call: TRBV12-3/TRBV12-4; cdr3_nt: TGTGCCAGCAGTCCCGGGACACTCTACAATGAGCAGTTCTTC; cdr3_aa: CASSPGTLYNEQFF
d_call: TRBD1; j_call: TRBJ1-4; clone_size: many; v_call: TRBV6-1; cdr3_nt: TGTGCCAGCAGGTTATCGGGACAGGTTACTGAAAAACTGTTTTTT; cdr3_aa: CASRLSGQVTEKLFF
d_call: NA; j_call: TRBJ1-1; clone_size: few; v_call: TRBV29-1; cdr3_nt: TGCAGCCCAACCCGACGGGACTCGAACACTGAAGCTTTCTTT; cdr3_aa: CSPTRRDSNTEAFF
d_call: TRBD1; j_call: TRBJ1-3; clone_size: NA; v_call: TRBV6-4; cdr3_nt: TGTGCCAGCAGTCAGGGACAGGGGGTTCTCTACGGGCTCTCTGGAAACACCATATATTTT; cdr3_aa: CASSQGQGVLYGLSGNTIYF
d_call: TRBD2; j_call: TRBJ2-7; clone_size: NA; v_call: TRBV5-1; cdr3_nt: TGCGCCAGCAGCTTGGAGGGGACTACTTCCTACGAGCAGTACTTC; cdr3_aa: CASSLEGTTSYEQYF
d_call: NA; j_call: TRBJ1-2; clone_size: many; v_call: TRBV6-1; cdr3_nt: TGTGCCAGCAGTGAAGGACTCGAGAGGCACGCGCATGGCTACACCTTC; cdr3_aa: CASSEGLERHAHGYTF
d_call: NA; j_call: TRBJ1-1; clone_size: few; v_call: TRBV5-5; cdr3_nt: TGTGCCAGCAGCTTGGCGCCGAGTAACACTGAAGCTTTCTTT; cdr3_aa: CASSLAPSNTEAFF
d_call: TRBD1; j_call: TRBJ1-6; clone_size: few; v_call: TRBV11-2; cdr3_nt: TGTGCCAGCAGCTTAGGTTCGGCGACAGGGGGCGATGGGAAGGGCCACTTT; cdr3_aa: CASSLGSATGGDGKGHF
d_call: NA; j_call: TRBJ2-2; clone_size: many; v_call: TRBV11-3; cdr3_nt: TGTGCCAGCCGTACAGGGAGAAACACCGGGGAGCTGTTTTTT; cdr3_aa: CASRTGRNTGELFF
d_call: TRBD2; j_call: TRBJ2-7; clone_size: many; v_call: TRBV7-2; cdr3_nt: TGTGCCAGCAGCTTAGGTCCTAGCGGGGGTTTATCCTACGAGCAGTACTTC; cdr3_aa: CASSLGPSGGLSYEQYF
d_call: TRBD1; j_call: TRBJ1-1; clone_size: once; v_call: TRBV6-2/TRBV6-3; cdr3_nt: TGTGCCATCAGTGAGGGGGCCCTCGCGACTGAAGCTTTCTTT; cdr3_aa: CAISEGALATEAFF
d_call: TRBD1; j_call: TRBJ1-2; clone_size: few; v_call: TRBV29-1; cdr3_nt: TGCAGCGACCAAACAGGGGAAGCTGGCTACACCTTC; cdr3_aa: CSDQTGEAGYTF
d_call: NA; j_call: TRBJ2-2; clone_size: NA; v_call: TRBV5-1; cdr3_nt: TGCGCCAGCAGCTTGGCCACAGCGAACACCGGGGAGCTGTTTTTT; cdr3_aa: CASSLATANTGELFF
d_call: TRBD1; j_call: TRBJ2-1; clone_size: few; v_call: TRBV5-1; cdr3_nt: TGCGCCAGCAGCACTGGATGGACAGGGAAAGATGAGCAGTTCTTC; cdr3_aa: CASSTGWTGKDEQFF
d_call: NA; j_call: TRBJ2-7; clone_size: few; v_call: TRBV12-3/TRBV12-4; cdr3_nt: TGTGCCAGCAACCTAGGGGGGCTCACCTACGAGCAGTACTTC; cdr3_aa: CASNLGGLTYEQYF
d_call: TRBD2; j_call: TRBJ2-2; clone_size: many; v_call: TRBV9; cdr3_nt: TGTGCCAGCAGCGTAGTAGCGGGTCCCGGGGAGCTGTTTTTT; cdr3_aa: CASSVVAGPGELFF
d_call: NA; j_call: TRBJ2-7; clone_size: many; v_call: TRBV29-1; cdr3_nt: TGCAGCGTTGACTCGGGGGCGAAGAACTACGAGCAGTACTTC; cdr3_aa: CSVDSGAKNYEQYF
d_call: NA; j_call: TRBJ1-2; clone_size: many; v_call: TRBV6-1; cdr3_nt: TGTGCCAGCAGTACCGCCGGGACACCCGTCTATGGCTACACCTTC; cdr3_aa: CASSTAGTPVYGYTF
d_call: NA; j_call: TRBJ1-5; clone_size: many; v_call: TRBV12-3/TRBV12-4; cdr3_nt: TGTGCCAGCAGTTGGGGACTTCAGGGTGGCAATCAGCCCCAGCATTTT; cdr3_aa: CASSWGLQGGNQPQHF
d_call: NA; j_call: TRBJ1-1; clone_size: many; v_call: TRBV5-5; cdr3_nt: TGTGCCAGCAGCTTGGTGTTAGTAGCGGGTGACAGGTTT; cdr3_aa: CASSLVLVAGDRF
d_call: NA; j_call: TRBJ2-7; clone_size: many; v_call: TRBV27; cdr3_nt: TGTGCCAGCATTGGGGCTAGCCCCGACTACGAGCAGTACTTC; cdr3_aa: CASIGASPDYEQYF
d_call: NA; j_call: TRBJ1-5; clone_size: many; v_call: TRBV19; cdr3_nt: TGTGCCAGTAGCCCACGGGACTTGGGAAATCAGCCCCAGCATTTT; cdr3_aa: CASSPRDLGNQPQHF
d_call: TRBD2; j_call: TRBJ2-2; clone_size: NA; v_call: TRBV7-3; cdr3_nt: TGTGCCAGCAGCCCCCGACTAGCGGGAGGGCGTCCCACCGGGGAGCTGTTTTTT; cdr3_aa: CASSPRLAGGRPTGELFF
d_call: TRBD2; j_call: TRBJ2-7; clone_size: NA; v_call: TRBV11-2; cdr3_nt: TGTGCCAGCAGCCCCGCCGGGGGGGAGTTGGGCGGGGACGAGCAGTACTTC; cdr3_aa: CASSPAGGELGGDEQYF